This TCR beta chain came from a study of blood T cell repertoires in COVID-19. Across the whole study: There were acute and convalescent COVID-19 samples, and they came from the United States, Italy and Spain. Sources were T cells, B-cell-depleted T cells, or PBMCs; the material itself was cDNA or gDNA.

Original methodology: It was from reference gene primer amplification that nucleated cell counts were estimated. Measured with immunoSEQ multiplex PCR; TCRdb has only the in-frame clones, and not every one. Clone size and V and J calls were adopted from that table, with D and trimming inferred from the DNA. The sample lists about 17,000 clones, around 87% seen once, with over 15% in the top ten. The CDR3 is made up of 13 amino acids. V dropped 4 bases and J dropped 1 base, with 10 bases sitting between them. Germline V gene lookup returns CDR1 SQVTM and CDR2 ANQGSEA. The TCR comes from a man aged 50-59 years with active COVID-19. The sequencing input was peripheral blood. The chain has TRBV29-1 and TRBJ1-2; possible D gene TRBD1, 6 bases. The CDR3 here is CSVVGGDNYGYTF. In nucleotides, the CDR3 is TGCAGCGTTGTAGGGGGTGATAACTATGGCTACACCTTC.